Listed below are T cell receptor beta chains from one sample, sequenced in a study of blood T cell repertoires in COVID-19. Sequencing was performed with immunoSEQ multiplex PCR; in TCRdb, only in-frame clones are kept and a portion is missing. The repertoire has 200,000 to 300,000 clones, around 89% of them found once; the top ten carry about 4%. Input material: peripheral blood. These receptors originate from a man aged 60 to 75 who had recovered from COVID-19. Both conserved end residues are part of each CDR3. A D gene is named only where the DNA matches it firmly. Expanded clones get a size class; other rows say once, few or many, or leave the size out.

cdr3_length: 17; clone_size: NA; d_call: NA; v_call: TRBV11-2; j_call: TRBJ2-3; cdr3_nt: TGTGCCAGCAGCGCCTGGACTCCCCGTGACGGGACAGATACGCAGTATTTT; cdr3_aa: CASSAWTPRDGTDTQYF
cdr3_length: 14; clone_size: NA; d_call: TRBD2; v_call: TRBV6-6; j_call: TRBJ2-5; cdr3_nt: TGTGCCAGCAGGGAGCGGGGGACCATGGAGACCCAGTACTTC; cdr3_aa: CASRERGTMETQYF
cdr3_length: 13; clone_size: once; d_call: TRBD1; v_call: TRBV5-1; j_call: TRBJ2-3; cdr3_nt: TGCGCCAGCAGCCCGGACAGGGGGTATACGCAGTATTTT; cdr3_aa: CASSPDRGYTQYF
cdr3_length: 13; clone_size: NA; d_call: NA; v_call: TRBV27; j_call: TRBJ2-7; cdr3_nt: TGTGCCAGCGGCGATGGGGGGTCCTACGAGCAGTACTTC; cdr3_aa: CASGDGGSYEQYF
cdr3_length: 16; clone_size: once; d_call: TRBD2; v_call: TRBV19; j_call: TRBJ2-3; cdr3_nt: TGTGCCAGTAGTCTTCTAGCGGGGGCTAGCACAGATACGCAGTATTTT; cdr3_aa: CASSLLAGASTDTQYF
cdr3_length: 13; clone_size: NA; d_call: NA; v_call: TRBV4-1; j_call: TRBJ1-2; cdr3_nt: TGCGCCAGCAGCCACCATGGAGGGAGCGGCTACACCTTC; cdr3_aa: CASSHHGGSGYTF
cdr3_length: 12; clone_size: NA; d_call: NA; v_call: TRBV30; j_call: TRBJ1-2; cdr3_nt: TGTGCCTGGGGCCTCTCAGTGTATGGCTACACCTTC; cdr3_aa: CAWGLSVYGYTF
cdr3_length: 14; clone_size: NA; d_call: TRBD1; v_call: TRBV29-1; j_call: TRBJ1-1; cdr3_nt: TGCAGCGTTGAAGACGGGACAGGGGTGACTGAAGCTTTCTTT; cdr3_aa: CSVEDGTGVTEAFF
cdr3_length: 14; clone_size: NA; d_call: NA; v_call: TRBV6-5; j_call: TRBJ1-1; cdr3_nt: TGTGCCAGCAGCGCAGGGGTACAGAACACTGAAGCTTTCTTT; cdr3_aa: CASSAGVQNTEAFF
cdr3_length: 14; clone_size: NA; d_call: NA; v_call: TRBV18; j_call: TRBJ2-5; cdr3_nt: TGTGCCAGCTCACCACGGGGCTTACAAGAGACCCAGTACTTC; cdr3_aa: CASSPRGLQETQYF
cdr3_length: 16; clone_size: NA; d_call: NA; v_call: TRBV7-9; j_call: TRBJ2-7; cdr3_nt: TGTGCCAGCAGCTCTATTGATAGTTGGTCCTTCTCCGAGCAGTACTTC; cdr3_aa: CASSSIDSWSFSEQYF
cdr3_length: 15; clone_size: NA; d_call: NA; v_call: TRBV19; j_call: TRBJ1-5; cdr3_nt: TGTGCCAGTAGTATTTTGACCGTGAGGAATCAGCCCCAGCATTTT; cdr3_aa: CASSILTVRNQPQHF
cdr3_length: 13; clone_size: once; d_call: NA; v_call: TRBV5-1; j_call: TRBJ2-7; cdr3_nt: TGCGCCAGCTCCGGGACACTGAACTACGAGCAGTACTTC; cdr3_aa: CASSGTLNYEQYF
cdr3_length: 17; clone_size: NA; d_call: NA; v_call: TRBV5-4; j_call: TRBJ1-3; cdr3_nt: TGTGCCAGCAGCCCTACACAGGGCGCCGGCTCTGGAAACACCATATATTTT; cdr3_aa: CASSPTQGAGSGNTIYF
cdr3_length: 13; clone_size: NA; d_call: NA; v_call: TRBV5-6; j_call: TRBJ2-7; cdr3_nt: TGTGCCAGCTGGGGGGACAGTTCCTACGAGCAGTACTTC; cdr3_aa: CASWGDSSYEQYF
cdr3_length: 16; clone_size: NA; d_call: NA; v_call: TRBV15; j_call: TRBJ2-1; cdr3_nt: TGTGCCACCAGCAGATTTACCCGAGGCTCCTACAATGAGCAGTTCTTC; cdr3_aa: CATSRFTRGSYNEQFF
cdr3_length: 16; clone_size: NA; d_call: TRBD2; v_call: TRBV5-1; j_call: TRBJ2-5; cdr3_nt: TGCGCCAGCAGCCCCCTAAGTTCTAGCGGTCGAGAGACCCAGTACTTC; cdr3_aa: CASSPLSSSGRETQYF
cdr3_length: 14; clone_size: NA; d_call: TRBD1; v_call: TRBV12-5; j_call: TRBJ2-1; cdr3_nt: TGTGCTAGTGGCCCAGGACAGGGGGCCGATGAGCAGTTCTTC; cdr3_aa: CASGPGQGADEQFF
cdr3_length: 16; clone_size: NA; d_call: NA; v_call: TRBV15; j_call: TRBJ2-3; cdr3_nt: TGTGCCACCAGCAGAGATCGGACTCCTAGCACAGATACGCAGTATTTT; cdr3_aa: CATSRDRTPSTDTQYF
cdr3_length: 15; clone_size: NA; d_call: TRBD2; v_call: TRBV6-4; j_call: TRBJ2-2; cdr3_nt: TGTGCCAGTCGCAGCGGGGGGTCCAGTACCGGGGAGCTGTTTTTT; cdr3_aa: CASRSGGSSTGELFF
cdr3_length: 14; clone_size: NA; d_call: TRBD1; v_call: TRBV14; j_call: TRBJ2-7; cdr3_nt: TGTGCCAGCAGCCTAGACAGGGGTCCCTACGAGCAGTACTTC; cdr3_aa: CASSLDRGPYEQYF
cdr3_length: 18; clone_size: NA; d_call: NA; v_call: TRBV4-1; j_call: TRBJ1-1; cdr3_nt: TGCGCCAGCAGCCAAGCAACCGGGTCGGGTCAGCCGAACACTGAAGCTTTCTTT; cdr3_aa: CASSQATGSGQPNTEAFF
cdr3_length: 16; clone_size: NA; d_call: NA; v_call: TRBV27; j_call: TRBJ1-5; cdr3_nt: TGTGCCAGCAGTACCCACAGGGACCATAGCAATCAGCCCCAGCATTTT; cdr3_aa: CASSTHRDHSNQPQHF
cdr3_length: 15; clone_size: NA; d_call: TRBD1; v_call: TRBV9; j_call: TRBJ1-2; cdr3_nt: TGTGCCAGCAGCGTGGGATCAGGGGGCGCGCTTGGCTACACCTTC; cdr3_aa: CASSVGSGGALGYTF
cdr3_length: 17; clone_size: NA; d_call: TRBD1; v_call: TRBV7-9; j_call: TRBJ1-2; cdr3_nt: TGTGCCAGCAGCTTCAACCGGGACAGAGGATTTAACTATGGCTACACCTTC; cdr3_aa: CASSFNRDRGFNYGYTF
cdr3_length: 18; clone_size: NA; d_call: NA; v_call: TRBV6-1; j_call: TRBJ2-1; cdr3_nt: TGTGCCAGCAGTGAAGCGCTATCGGGGAGTCAGGCAGGCGATGAGCAGTTCTTC; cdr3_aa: CASSEALSGSQAGDEQFF
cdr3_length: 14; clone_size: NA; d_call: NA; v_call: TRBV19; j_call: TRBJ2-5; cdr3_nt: TGTGCCAGTAGTGGGCAGGGCCTACAAGAGACCCAGTACTTC; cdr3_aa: CASSGQGLQETQYF
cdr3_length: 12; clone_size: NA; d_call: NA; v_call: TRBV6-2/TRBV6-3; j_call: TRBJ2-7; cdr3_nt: TGTGCCAGCAGCGCTCGAGAGACTTCGAATCTCTTC; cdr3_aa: CASSARETSNLF
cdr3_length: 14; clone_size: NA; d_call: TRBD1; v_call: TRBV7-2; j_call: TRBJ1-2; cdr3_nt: TGTGCCAGCAGCTCGGACAGGATGTCCTATGGCTACACCTTC; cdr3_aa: CASSSDRMSYGYTF
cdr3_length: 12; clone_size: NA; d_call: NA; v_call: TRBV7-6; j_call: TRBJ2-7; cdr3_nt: TGTGCCAGCAGCGTGTCCAGTGACGAGCAGTACTTC; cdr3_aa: CASSVSSDEQYF
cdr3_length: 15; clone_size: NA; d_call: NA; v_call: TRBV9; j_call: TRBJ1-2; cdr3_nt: TGTGCCAGCACGGGGGGGAACAGAGTCTTCTATGGCTACACCTTC; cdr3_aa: CASTGGNRVFYGYTF
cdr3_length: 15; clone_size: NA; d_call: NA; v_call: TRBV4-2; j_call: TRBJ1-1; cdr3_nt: TGTGCCAGCAGCCAAAACGGGGGAGAGGACACTGAAGCTTTCTTT; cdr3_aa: CASSQNGGEDTEAFF
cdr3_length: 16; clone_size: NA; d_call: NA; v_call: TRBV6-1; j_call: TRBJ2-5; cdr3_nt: TGTGCCAGCAGTGAGCTCCCTCGGGTTTCACAAGAGACCCAGTACTTC; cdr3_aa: CASSELPRVSQETQYF
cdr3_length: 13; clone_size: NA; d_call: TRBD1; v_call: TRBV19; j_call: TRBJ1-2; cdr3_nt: TGTGCCAGCCTCCTAACAGGGGGCCGTGGCTACACCTTC; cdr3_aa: CASLLTGGRGYTF
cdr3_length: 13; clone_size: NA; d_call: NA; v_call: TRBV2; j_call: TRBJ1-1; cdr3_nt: TGTGCCAGCAGTGGAGGAGGGAACACTGAAGCTTTCTTT; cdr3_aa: CASSGGGNTEAFF
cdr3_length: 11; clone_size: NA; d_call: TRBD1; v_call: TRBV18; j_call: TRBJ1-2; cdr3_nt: TGTGCCAGCTCACCGGACAGGGTTGAAACCTTC; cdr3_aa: CASSPDRVETF
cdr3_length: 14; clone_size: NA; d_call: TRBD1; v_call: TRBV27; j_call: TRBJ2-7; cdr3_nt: TGTGCCAGCACCCAGACAGGGGGCCCGTACGAGCAGTACTTC; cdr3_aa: CASTQTGGPYEQYF
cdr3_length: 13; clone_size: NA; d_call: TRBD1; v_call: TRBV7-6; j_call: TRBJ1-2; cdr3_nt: TGTGCCAGCAGCTTAGAGGGGGCTGGAGGCTACACCTTC; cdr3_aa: CASSLEGAGGYTF
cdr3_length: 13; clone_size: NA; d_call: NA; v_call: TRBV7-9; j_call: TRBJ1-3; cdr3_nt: TGTGCCAGCAGCCCGTTCCAGGGGACCACCATATATTTT; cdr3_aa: CASSPFQGTTIYF
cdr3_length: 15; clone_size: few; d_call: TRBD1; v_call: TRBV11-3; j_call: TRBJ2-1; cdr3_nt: TGTGCCAGCAGCTTAGGAGGGACAGGGGACAATGAGCAGTTCTTC; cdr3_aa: CASSLGGTGDNEQFF
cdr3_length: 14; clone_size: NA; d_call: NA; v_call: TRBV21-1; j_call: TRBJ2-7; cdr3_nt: TGTGCCAGCAAGAGGACAGGGCGAGGTTACGAGCAGTACTTC; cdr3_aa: CASKRTGRGYEQYF
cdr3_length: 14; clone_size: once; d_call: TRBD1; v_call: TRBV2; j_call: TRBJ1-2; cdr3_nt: TGTGCCAGCAGTCCTCGATCCGACAGGGCAGGCTACACCTTC; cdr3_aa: CASSPRSDRAGYTF
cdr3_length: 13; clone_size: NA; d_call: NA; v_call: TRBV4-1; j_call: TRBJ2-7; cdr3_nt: TGCGCCAGCAGCGGCCCAGGGACCTACGAGCAGTACTTC; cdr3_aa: CASSGPGTYEQYF
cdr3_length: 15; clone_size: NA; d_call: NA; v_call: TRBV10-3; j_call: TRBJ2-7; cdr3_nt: TGTGCCATCAGTGAGTCGGGGGGGGCTTACTACGAGCAGTACTTC; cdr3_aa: CAISESGGAYYEQYF
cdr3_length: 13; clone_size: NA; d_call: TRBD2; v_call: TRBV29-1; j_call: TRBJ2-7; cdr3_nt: TGCAGCGTTGATTTAGCGGGGTCCTACGAGCAGTACTTC; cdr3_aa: CSVDLAGSYEQYF
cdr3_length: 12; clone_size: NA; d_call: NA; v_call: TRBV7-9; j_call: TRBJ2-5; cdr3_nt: TGTGCCCTCGAACAGGGACGCGAGACCCAGTACTTC; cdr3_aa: CALEQGRETQYF